This T cell receptor (beta chain) was retrieved from a study of regulatory T cells in long-lasting Graves disease. Time point of the sample: newly diagnosed GD, antithyroid drugs for less than 3 months. Construction of the TCR library relied on RNA isolated from PBMCs. Combining iRepertoire HTBI primers with Arm-PCR of CDR3 regions, the authors built TCR beta libraries. A single record per CDR3 protein comes from TCRdb applying MiXCR to the multiplex PCR reads. The sample includes 530,000 or so distinct CDR3 sequences, about 13% of them seen just once. There are many counts of this clonotype. The CDR3 contains 15 residues. The germline V gene encodes CDR1 DFQATT and CDR2 SNEGSKA (reference sequence). V lost 6 bases, J lost 8 bases, and 23 bases lay in between. This sample also appeared in a second study, on T cells in Graves' hyperthyroidism and ophthalmopathy. From that paper: The authors deemed Graves' hyperthyroidism stable absent ophthalmopathy progression within 18 months. Hyperthyroidism, newly diagnosed and lasting under 2 months, affected patients aged 18 to 65. Peripheral blood also featured most of the thyroid clonotypes expanded above 0.001.

This sequence originates from a man between 25 and 39 years old with Graves disease. The J gene is TRBJ2-1, the V gene TRBV20-1; D tentatively fits TRBD1 or TRBD2 (5 bases each). The specimen comprised peripheral blood mononuclear cells (PBMCs), sampled at new diagnosis, from a patient treated with antithyroid drugs. CDR3 sequence reads: CSAVPPGLGADEQFF. The CDR3 DNA is TGCAGTGCCGTCCCCCCCGGCCTCGGGGCTGATGAGCAGTTCTTC.